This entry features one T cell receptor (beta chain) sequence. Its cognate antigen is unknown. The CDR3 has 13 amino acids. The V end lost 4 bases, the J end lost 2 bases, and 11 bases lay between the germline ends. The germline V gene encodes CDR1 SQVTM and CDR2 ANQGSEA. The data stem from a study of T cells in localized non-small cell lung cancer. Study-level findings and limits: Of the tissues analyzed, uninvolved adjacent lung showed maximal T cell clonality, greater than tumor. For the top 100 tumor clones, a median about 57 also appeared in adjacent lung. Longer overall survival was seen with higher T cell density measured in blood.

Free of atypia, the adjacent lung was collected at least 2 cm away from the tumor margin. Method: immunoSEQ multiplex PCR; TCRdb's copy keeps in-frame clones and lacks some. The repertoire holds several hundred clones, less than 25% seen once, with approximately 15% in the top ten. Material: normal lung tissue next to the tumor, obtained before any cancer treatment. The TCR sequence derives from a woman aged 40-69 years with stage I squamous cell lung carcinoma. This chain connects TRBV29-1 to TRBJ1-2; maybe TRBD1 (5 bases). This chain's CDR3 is CSVVGDENYGYTF. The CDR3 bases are TGCAGCGTTGTGGGGGATGAAAACTATGGCTACACCTTC.